These 7 T cell receptor beta chains came from one sample sequenced in a study of a mutant IDH1 vaccine in newly diagnosed glioma. These receptors have no identified antigens. This table comes from immunoSEQ multiplex PCR, and its TCRdb copy is limited to in-frame clones, with some not included. The sample has about 36,000 clones; about 80% are singletons. Sample time point: week 11, during vaccination. Each dose delivered 300 ug of mutant IDH1 20-mer peptide subcutaneously with imiquimod. The material was peripheral blood mononuclear cells (PBMCs), obtained from a glioma patient whose treatment included an IDH1 peptide vaccine. The receptors were sampled from a woman aged 25 to 45 with glioma. Some clones in this sample may be carry-over from other donors' samples.

The J gene is TRBJ1-5, the V gene TRBV10-2; no clear D. The CDR3 is 13 amino acids. V was cut by 5 bases and J by 4 bases, with 9 bases left in between. CDR1 and CDR2 from the germline V gene are WSHSY and SAAADI. The CDR3 here is CASSYGKNQPQHF. In nucleotides, the CDR3 is TGCGCCAGCAGTTATGGAAAGAATCAGCCCCAGCATTTT.

This CDR3 reads CASSEGPPIAVITGELFF. The CDR3 coding sequence is TGTGCCAGCAGTGAAGGTCCTCCTATAGCGGTTATCACCGGGGAGCTGTTTTTT. This chain links TRBV6-1 with TRBJ2-2; a weak D match, TRBD2 (6 bases). The V gene's germline CDR1 is MNHNS and CDR2 SASEGT. The CDR3 is 18 residues long. V dropped 1 base and J dropped 4 bases, with 19 bases sitting between them.

The rearrangement uses TRBV7-6 and TRBJ2-5; TRBD1 aligns across 7 bases. CDR1 and CDR2 from the germline V gene are SGHVS and FNYEAQ. The CDR3 covers 14 residues. The J segment lost 2 bases and the V segment lost 5 bases, leaving 5 bases of the junction unmatched. The CDR3 region is CASSQGTAQETQYF. The CDR3 DNA reads as TGTGCCAGCAGCCAGGGGACAGCTCAAGAGACCCAGTACTTC.

This rearrangement joins TRBV18 to TRBJ1-3; D uncertain. CDR1 and CDR2 (germline): KGHSH, LQKENI. V lost 3 bases, J lost 4 bases, and 13 bases lay in between. The CDR3 totals 15 residues. The CDR3, as DNA: TGTGCCAGCTCACCCTCCGACGTGCGGGGAAACACCATATATTTT. Translation: CASSPSDVRGNTIYF.

The V and J genes are TRBV5-6 and TRBJ2-1; D is uncertain. Germline V gene lookup returns CDR1 SGHDT and CDR2 YYEEEE. This CDR3 spans 11 amino acids. The V end lost 1 base, the J end lost 6 bases, and 2 bases lay between the germline ends. CDR3 in amino acids: CASSLSNEQFF. CDR3 nucleotides: TGTGCCAGCAGCTTGAGCAATGAGCAGTTCTTC.

This chain uses TRBV7-9 with TRBJ1-2; D perhaps matches TRBD1 (6 bases). The CDR3 runs to 17 residues. V lost 5 bases and J lost 0, with 19 bases in between. CDR1 is SEHNR, CDR2 FQNEAQ, per germline (reference sequence). As DNA, the CDR3 is TGTGCCAGCAGCGCTACCGGGGGCACGGTCGCTAACTATGGCTACACCTTC. Its protein product is CASSATGGTVANYGYTF.

The chain is built from TRBV27 and TRBJ2-1, with D perhaps TRBD2 (6 bases). The V gene's germline CDR1 is MNHEY and CDR2 SMNVEV (reference sequence). This CDR3 contains 13 residues. Trimming stripped 2 bases from V and 4 bases from J, with 6 bases between. The CDR3, as DNA: TGTGCCAGCAGTTTAGGAGGGTACAATGAGCAGTTCTTC. Translating it yields CASSLGGYNEQFF.